The 6 T cell receptor beta chains listed next were all sequenced from one sample in a study of blood T cell repertoires in COVID-19. Profiled with immunoSEQ multiplex PCR; TCRdb holds only in-frame clones, not every one. This table holds approximately 310,000 clones, 75% to 90% found once. Sequences were obtained from PBMCs or T cells enriched from blood (not recorded which). Source of these receptors: a man between 25 and 39 years old who had recovered from COVID-19.

The chain couples TRBV18 to TRBJ2-2; TRBD2 might be the D (5 bases). The CDR3 length is 14 residues. Trimming pared 6 bases from V and 10 bases from J, leaving 18 bases between. In germline, CDR1 is KGHSH, CDR2 LQKENI. This CDR3 reads CASSPGMTVSELFF. The CDR3 DNA follows: TGTGCCAGCTCCCCGGGGATGACGGTCTCGGAGCTGTTTTTT.

This clone has a handful of counts. V and J are TRBV5-6 and TRBJ1-6; tentative D call: TRBD1 (5 bases). Germline V gives CDR1 SGHDT, CDR2 YYEEEE. V was trimmed by 4 bases and J by 5 bases, leaving 10 bases between them. The CDR3 consists of 14 residues. Here the CDR3 reads CASSPGYNNSPLHF. The CDR3 nucleotides read TGTGCCAGCAGCCCAGGGTATAATAATTCACCCCTCCACTTT.

The gene calls are TRBV15 and TRBJ2-7; TRBD1 matches at 8 bases. The CDR3 runs to 17 residues. V was clipped by 1 base and J by 0 bases; unmatched bases: 8. CDR1 and CDR2 (germline): LNHNV, YYDKDF (reference sequence). This CDR3 is CATSRAGTGQASYEQYF. The CDR3 DNA follows: TGTGCCACCAGCAGAGCCGGGACGGGACAGGCCTCCTACGAGCAGTACTTC.

The CDR3 DNA is TGTGCCAGGAACTCCGGGGACAGGGAAATATCACCCCTCCACTTT. Translating it yields CARNSGDREISPLHF. The gene calls are TRBV30 and TRBJ1-6; 9 bases line up with TRBD1. CDR3 length: 15 residues. J was trimmed by 10 bases and V by 8 bases; bases with no gene match: 15. Germline assignment: CDR1 GTSNPN and CDR2 SVGIG (reference sequence). The variable domain in full, with the rest retrieved from reference TRBV30 and TRBJ1-6, is SQTIHQWPATLVQPVGSPLSLECTVEGTSNPNLYWYRQAAGRGLQLLFYSVGIGQISSEVPQNLSASRPQDRQFILSSKKLLLSDSGFYLCARNSGDREISPLHFGNGTRLTVT.

The chain employs TRBV30 and TRBJ1-4, with 8 bases lining up with TRBD1. CDR1 and CDR2 (germline): GTSNPN, SVGIG (reference sequence). The junction had 13 bases not matched to a gene; V was cut back by 8 bases and J by 2 bases. The CDR3 length is 16 residues. CDR3 residues: CARGGQGIGTNEKLFF. DNA of the CDR3: TGTGCCAGAGGTGGACAGGGAATCGGGACTAATGAAAAACTGTTTTTT.

The chain couples TRBV6-2 or TRBV6-3 to TRBJ2-4; TRBD1 is a possible D gene (5 bases). Trimming removed 2 bases at V and 6 bases at J, with 14 bases between. In germline, CDR1 is MNHEY, CDR2 SVGEGT. The CDR3 length is 15 residues. The CDR3 bases are TGTGCCAGCAGTTACGTGATGGGGCAGGTAAACATTCAGTACTTC. It specifies CASSYVMGQVNIQYF.